One T cell receptor (beta chain) is described in this entry. The data derive from a study of blood T cell repertoires in COVID-19. This CDR3 has 14 amino acids. V was pared by 0 bases and J by 8 bases, with 13 bases between. From germline, CDR1 is LGHDT and CDR2 YNNKEL (reference sequence). Profiling relied on immunoSEQ multiplex PCR, and the TCRdb table lists in-frame clones only, not all of them. The profile shows under 45,000 clones, roughly 85% of them singletons. The chain employs TRBV3-1 (or the pseudogene TRBV3-2) and TRBJ1-2; tentative D call: TRBD1 (5 bases). This receptor was identified in a man in his 60s with acute or convalescent COVID-19. The sequencing sample was made of peripheral blood. CDR3 loop: CASSQDGGGRGYTF. Written as DNA, the CDR3 is TGTGCCAGCAGCCAAGACGGTGGGGGGAGAGGCTACACCTTC.